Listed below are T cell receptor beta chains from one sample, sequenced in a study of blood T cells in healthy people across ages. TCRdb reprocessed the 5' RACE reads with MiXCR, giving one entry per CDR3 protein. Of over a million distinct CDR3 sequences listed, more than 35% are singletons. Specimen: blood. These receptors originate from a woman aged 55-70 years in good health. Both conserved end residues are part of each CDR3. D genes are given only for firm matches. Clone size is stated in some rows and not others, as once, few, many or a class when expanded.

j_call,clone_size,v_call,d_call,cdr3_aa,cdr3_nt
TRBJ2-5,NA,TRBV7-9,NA,CASSTLLRETQYF,TGTGCCAGCAGCACTCTTCTCAGGGAGACCCAGTACTTC
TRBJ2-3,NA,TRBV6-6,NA,CASSYAAGAFTDTQYF,TGTGCCAGCAGTTACGCGGCAGGAGCCTTCACAGATACGCAGTATTTT
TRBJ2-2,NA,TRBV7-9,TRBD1,CASSLAGDRAGELFF,TGTGCCAGCAGCTTAGCTGGAGACAGGGCCGGGGAGCTGTTTTTT
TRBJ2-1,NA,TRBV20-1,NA,CSARRSGEQFF,TGCAGTGCTCGCAGATCTGGTGAGCAGTTCTTC
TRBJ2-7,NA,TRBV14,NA,CASSRKSGTRLGEQYF,TGTGCCAGCAGCCGCAAATCCGGGACCCGCCTCGGCGAGCAGTACTTC
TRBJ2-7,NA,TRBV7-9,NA,CASSQSESSYNEQYF,TGTGCCAGCAGCCAAAGCGAAAGCTCCTACAATGAGCAGTACTTC
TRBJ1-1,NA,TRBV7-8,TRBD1,CASSPLAGRGTEAFF,TGTGCCAGCAGCCCCCTGGCGGGCAGGGGGACTGAAGCTTTCTTT
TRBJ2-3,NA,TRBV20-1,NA,CSAPPGQRDTQYF,TGCAGTGCCCCCCCCGGACAAAGAGATACGCAGTATTTT
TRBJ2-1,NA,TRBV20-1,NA,CSARVGHGASYNEQFF,TGCAGTGCTAGAGTGGGACACGGGGCCTCCTACAATGAGCAGTTCTTC
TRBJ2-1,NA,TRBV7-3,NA,CASSPEHSYNEQFF,TGTGCCAGCAGCCCGGAGCACTCCTACAATGAGCAGTTCTTC
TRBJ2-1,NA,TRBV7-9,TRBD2,CASSLPTSGSSYNEQFF,TGTGCCAGCAGTTTACCGACTAGCGGGAGCTCCTACAATGAGCAGTTCTTC
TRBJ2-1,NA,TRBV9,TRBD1,CASSVAGGGEQFF,TGTGCCAGCAGCGTAGCAGGGGGTGGTGAGCAGTTCTTC
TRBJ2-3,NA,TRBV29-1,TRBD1,CSVEPDRGADTQYF,TGCAGCGTTGAACCAGACAGGGGGGCAGATACGCAGTATTTT
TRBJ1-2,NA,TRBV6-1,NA,CASRQRTDHAGIYGYTF,TGTGCCAGCAGGCAACGAACCGACCACGCGGGGATCTATGGCTACACCTTC
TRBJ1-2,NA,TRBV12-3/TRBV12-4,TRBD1,CASSLILEGQGSGYTF,TGTGCCAGCAGTTTAATCCTAGAAGGACAGGGCTCTGGCTACACCTTC
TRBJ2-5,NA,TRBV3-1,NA,CASSQDRGRETQNF,TGTGCCAGCAGCCAAGATAGGGGGCGGGAGACCCAGAACTTC
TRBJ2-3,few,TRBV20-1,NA,CSAPGTIQNTQYF,TGCAGTGCGCCGGGGACCATTCAAAATACGCAGTATTTT
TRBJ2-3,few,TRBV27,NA,CASRRGVADTQYF,TGTGCCAGCAGGCGTGGCGTCGCAGATACGCAGTATTTT
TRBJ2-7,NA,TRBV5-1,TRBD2,CASSVTSGRASSYEQYF,TGCGCCAGCAGCGTTACTAGCGGGAGGGCGAGCTCCTACGAGCAGTACTTC
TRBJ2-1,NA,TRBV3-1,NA,CASTRFQGLFNEQFF,TGTGCCAGCACCCGTTTCCAGGGTTTATTCAATGAGCAGTTCTTC
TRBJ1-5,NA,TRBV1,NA,CTSSLVPFIHGKGVGQPQHF,TGCACCAGCAGCCTCGTGCCCTTTATCCACGGTAAGGGAGTGGGACAGCCCCAGCATTTT
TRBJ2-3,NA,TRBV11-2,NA,CASSYGLAPSTDTQYF,TGTGCCAGCAGTTACGGACTTGCACCTAGCACAGATACGCAGTATTTT
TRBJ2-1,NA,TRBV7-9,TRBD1,CASSPGRSDRGYNEQFF,TGTGCCAGCAGCCCCGGGAGATCGGACAGGGGCTACAATGAGCAGTTCTTC
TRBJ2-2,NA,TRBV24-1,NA,CAVTGNTGELFF,TGTGCCGTGACAGGAAACACCGGGGAGCTGTTTTTT
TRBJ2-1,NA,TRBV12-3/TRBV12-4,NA,CASSFRSSRNEQFF,TGTGCCAGCAGTTTTAGGTCCAGTCGCAATGAGCAGTTCTTC
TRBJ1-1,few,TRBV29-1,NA,CSVVETGANTEAFF,TGCAGCGTTGTAGAGACCGGGGCGAACACTGAAGCTTTCTTT
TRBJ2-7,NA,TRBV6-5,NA,CASSYTVASSYEQYF,TGTGCCAGCAGTTACACCGTGGCGAGCTCCTACGAGCAGTACTTC
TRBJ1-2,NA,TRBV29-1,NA,CSVTVLDGYTF,TGCAGCGTGACGGTTCTAGATGGCTACACCTTC
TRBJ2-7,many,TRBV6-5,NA,CASSQKGAYEQYF,TGTGCCAGCTCCCAAAAGGGAGCCTACGAGCAGTACTTC
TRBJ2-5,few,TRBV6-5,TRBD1,CASSYSVTGLETQYF,TGTGCCAGCAGTTACTCTGTGACAGGGTTGGAGACCCAGTACTTC
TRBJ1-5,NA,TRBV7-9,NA,CASSNPVEYGQPQHF,TGTGCCAGCAGCAATCCCGTGGAGTACGGGCAGCCCCAGCATTTT
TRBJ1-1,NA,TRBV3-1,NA,CASSQEFRRGRRGTEAFF,TGTGCCAGCAGCCAAGAATTTAGGCGTGGGAGAAGAGGCACTGAAGCTTTCTTT
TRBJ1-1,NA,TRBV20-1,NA,CSARSGIPFTEAFF,TGCAGTGCTAGATCAGGGATACCGTTCACTGAAGCTTTCTTT
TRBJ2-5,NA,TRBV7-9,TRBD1,CASGLRTGTGETQYF,TGTGCCAGCGGACTCCGGACAGGGACGGGAGAGACCCAGTACTTC
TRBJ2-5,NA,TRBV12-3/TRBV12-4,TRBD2,CASSGGTSESQETQYF,TGTGCCAGCAGCGGCGGGACTAGCGAAAGCCAAGAGACCCAGTACTTC
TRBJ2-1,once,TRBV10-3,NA,CAISGPSGSSYNEQFF,TGTGCCATCAGTGGGCCTAGTGGGAGCTCCTACAATGAGCAGTTCTTC
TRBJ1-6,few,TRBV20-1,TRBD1,CSASPGGDNSPLHF,TGCAGTGCAAGTCCAGGGGGCGATAATTCACCCCTCCACTTT
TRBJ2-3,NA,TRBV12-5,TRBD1,CASAIWGQGSDTQYF,TGTGCTAGTGCCATATGGGGACAGGGATCGGATACGCAGTATTTT
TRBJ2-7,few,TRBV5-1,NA,CASSWIVLPYEQYF,TGCGCCAGCAGCTGGATAGTATTACCCTACGAGCAGTACTTC
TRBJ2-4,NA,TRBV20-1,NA,CSAKLGTQNIQYF,TGCAGTGCTAAGTTGGGGACCCAAAACATTCAGTACTTC
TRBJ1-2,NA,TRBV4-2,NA,CASSQVAGARGYTF,TGTGCCAGCAGCCAAGTCGCGGGGGCCCGTGGCTACACCTTC
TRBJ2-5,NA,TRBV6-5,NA,CASSHSGATIQETQYF,TGTGCCAGCAGCCACTCAGGTGCTACTATCCAAGAGACCCAGTACTTC
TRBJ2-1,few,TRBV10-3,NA,CASDGGELYNEQFF,TGTGCCTCCGACGGGGGAGAGCTTTACAATGAGCAGTTCTTC
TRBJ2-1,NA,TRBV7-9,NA,CTSSSGRLSSYNEQFF,TGTACCAGCAGCTCAGGCCGCCTAAGCTCCTACAATGAGCAGTTCTTC
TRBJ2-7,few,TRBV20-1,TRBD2,CSARDWTSGSPYEQYF,TGCAGTGCTAGAGATTGGACTAGCGGGAGTCCCTACGAGCAGTACTTC